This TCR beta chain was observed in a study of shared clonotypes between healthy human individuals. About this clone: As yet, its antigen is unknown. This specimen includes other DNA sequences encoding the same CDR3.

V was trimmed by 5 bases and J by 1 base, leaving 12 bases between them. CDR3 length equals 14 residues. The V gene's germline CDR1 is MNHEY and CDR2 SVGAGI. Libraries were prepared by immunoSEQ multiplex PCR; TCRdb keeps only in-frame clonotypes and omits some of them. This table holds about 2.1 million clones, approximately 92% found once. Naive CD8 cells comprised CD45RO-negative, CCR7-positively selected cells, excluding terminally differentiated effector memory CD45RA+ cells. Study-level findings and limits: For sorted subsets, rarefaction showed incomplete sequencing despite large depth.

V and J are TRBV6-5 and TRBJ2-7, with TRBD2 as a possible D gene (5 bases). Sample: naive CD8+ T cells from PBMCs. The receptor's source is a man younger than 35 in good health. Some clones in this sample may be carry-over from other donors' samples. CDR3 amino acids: CASSPRLASYEQYF. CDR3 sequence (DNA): TGTGCCAGCAGTCCCCGGCTAGCTTCCTACGAGCAGTACTTC.